This T cell receptor (beta chain) was recovered during a study of read filtering for tumor transcriptome and immune sequencing. Study-level information: R-ISS stage counts were eight or nine for I, 15 to 20 for II, about seven for III.

This clonotype was counted ten times or more. No antigen is known for it. Whole-study results and caveats: Approximately 80% of IR-seq clonotypes had one read, totaling 3% to 4% of reads; RNA-seq: roughly 76% and 46%. The CD138-negative fraction was mixed bone marrow immune cells, not pure T cells. RNA-seq captured clonotypes less deeply and reliably than IR-seq.

The CDR3 loop spans 14 amino acids. The V end was cut by 0 bases, the J end by 5 bases, with 9 bases between. Germline lookup yields CDR1 MNHEY and CDR2 SVGAGI. The library was built from 400 ng RNA with molecular barcoded adaptors for alpha/delta and beta/gamma chains. MiXCR was run by TCRdb on the reads, yielding one entry per CDR3 protein. This sample has 40,000 to 55,000 distinct CDR3 sequences, with roughly 19% found just once. This TCR was recovered from a donor at least 40 years old with multiple myeloma. The sequenced material came from a population of CD138-negative cells sorted from bone marrow. V and J are TRBV6-5 and TRBJ2-3; no clear D gene. CDR3 loop: CASSYSILGDTQYF. DNA of the CDR3: TGTGCCAGCAGTTACTCGATCCTGGGAGATACGCAGTATTTT.